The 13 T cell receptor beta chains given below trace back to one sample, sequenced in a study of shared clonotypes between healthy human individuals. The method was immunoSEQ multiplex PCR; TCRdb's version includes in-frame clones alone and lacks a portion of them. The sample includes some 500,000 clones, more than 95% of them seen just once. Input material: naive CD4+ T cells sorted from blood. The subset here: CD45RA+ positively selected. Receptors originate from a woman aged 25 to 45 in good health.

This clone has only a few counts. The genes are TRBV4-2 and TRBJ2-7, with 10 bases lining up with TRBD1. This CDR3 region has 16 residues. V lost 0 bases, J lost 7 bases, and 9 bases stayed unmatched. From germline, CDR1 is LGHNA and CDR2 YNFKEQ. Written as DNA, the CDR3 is TGTGCCAGCAGCCAAGATTGGAGACAGGGGGCGAGTGAGCAGTACTTC. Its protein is CASSQDWRQGASEQYF.

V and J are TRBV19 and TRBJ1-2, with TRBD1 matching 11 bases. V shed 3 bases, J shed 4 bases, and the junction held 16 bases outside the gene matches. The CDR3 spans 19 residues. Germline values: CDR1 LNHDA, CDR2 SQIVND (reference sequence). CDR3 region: CASSIRLSGTGGSGYGYTF. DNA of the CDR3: TGTGCCAGTAGTATCCGGTTAAGCGGGACAGGGGGTAGCGGCTATGGCTACACCTTC.

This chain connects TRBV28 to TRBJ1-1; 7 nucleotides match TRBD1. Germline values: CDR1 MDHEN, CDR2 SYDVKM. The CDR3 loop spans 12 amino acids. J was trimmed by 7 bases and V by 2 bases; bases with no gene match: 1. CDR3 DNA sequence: TGTGCCAGCAGTTTAGGGACAGATGAAGCTTTCTTT. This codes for CASSLGTDEAFF.

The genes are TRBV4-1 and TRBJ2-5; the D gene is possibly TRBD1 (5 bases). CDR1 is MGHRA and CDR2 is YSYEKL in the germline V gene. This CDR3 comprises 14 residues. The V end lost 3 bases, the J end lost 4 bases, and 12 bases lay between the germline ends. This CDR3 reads CASSHPTVGETQYF. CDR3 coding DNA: TGCGCCAGCAGCCACCCGACAGTCGGAGAGACCCAGTACTTC.

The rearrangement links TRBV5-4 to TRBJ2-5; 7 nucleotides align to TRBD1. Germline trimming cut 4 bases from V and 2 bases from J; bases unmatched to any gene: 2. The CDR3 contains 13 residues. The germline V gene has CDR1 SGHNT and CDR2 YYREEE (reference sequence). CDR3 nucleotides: TGTGCCAGCAGCAAGGGACAGCAAGAGACCCAGTACTTC. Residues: CASSKGQQETQYF.

The CDR3: CASSSSGRADTQYF. In DNA, the CDR3 is TGTGCCAGCAGTTCTAGCGGGAGGGCAGATACGCAGTATTTT. The chain has TRBV28 and TRBJ2-3; 12 bases agree with TRBD2. Germline-derived CDR1 and CDR2 are MDHEN and SYDVKM. Losses at the gene ends were 4 bases for V and 4 bases for J; bases not matched to a gene: 0. The CDR3 totals 14 residues.

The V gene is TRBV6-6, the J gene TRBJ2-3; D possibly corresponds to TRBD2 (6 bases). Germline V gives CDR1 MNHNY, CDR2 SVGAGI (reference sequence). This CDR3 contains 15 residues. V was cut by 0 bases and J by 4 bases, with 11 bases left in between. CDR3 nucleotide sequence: TGTGCCAGCAGTTACTCGGAGGGGTCCTCAGATACGCAGTATTTT. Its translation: CASSYSEGSSDTQYF.

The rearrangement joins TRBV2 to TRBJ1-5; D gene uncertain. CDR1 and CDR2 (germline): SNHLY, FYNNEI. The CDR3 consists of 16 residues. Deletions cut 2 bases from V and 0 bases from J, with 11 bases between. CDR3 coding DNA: TGTGCCAGCAGTGAAAGAAGGAGGGATAGCAATCAGCCCCAGCATTTT. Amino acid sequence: CASSERRRDSNQPQHF. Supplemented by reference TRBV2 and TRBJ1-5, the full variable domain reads EPEVTQTPSHQVTQMGQEVILRCVPISNHLYFYWYRQILGQKVEFLVSFYNNEISEKSEIFDDQFSVERPDGSNFTLKIRSTKLEDSAMYFCASSERRRDSNQPQHFGDGTRLSIL.

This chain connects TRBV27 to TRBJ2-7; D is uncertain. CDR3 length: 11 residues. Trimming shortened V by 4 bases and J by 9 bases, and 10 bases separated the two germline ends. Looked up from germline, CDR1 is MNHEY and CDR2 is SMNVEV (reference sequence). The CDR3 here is CASSSGAAQYF. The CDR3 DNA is TGTGCCAGCAGTTCTGGCGCGGCGCAGTACTTC.

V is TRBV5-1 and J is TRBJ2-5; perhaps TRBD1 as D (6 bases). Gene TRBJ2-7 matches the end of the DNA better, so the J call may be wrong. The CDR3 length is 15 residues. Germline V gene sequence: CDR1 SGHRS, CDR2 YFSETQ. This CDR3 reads CASSFNPGAAYEQYF. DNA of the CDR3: TGCGCCAGCAGCTTTAATCCAGGGGCTGCCTACGAGCAGTACTTC.

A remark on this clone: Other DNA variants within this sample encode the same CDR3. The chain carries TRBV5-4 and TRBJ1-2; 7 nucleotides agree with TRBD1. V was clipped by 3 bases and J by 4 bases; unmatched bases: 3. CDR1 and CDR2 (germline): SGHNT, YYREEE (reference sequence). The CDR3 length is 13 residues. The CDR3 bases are TGTGCCAGCAGCTCCGGGACAGCCTATGGCTACACCTTC. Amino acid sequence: CASSSGTAYGYTF.

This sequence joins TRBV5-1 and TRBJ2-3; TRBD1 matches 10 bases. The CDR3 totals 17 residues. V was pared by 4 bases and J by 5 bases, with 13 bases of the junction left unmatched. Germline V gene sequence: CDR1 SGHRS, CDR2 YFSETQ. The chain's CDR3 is CASSPELTGGMGDTQYF. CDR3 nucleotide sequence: TGCGCCAGCAGCCCCGAACTGACAGGGGGCATGGGAGATACGCAGTATTTT.

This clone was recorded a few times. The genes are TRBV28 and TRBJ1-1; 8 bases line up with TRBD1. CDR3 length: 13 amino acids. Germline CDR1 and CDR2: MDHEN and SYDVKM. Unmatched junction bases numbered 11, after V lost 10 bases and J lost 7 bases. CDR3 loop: CATKEADRDEAFF. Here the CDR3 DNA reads TGTGCCACCAAGGAGGCGGACAGGGATGAAGCTTTCTTT.